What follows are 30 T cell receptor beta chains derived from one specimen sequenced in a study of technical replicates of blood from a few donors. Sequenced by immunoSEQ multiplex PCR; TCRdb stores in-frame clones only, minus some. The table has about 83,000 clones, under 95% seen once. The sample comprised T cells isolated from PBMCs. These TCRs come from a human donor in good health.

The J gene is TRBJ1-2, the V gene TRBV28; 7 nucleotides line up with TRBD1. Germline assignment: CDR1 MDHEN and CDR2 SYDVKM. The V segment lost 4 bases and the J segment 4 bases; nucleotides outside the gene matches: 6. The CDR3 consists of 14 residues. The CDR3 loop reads CASSSSTGVYGYTF. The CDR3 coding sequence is TGTGCCAGCAGTTCCTCTACAGGGGTCTATGGCTACACCTTC.

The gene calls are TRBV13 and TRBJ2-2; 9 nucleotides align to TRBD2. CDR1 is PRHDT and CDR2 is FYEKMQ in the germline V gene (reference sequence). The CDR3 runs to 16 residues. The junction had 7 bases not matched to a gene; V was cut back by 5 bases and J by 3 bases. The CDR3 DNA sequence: TGTGCCAGCAGCCCCGAGGTAGCGGGGGACACCGGGGAGCTGTTTTTT. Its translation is CASSPEVAGDTGELFF.

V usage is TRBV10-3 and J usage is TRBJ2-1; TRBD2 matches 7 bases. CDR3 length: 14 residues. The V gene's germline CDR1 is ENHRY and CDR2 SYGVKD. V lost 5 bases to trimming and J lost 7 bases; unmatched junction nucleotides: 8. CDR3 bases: TGTGCCATCAGTTCCCCGAGGGACTATAATGAGCAGTTCTTC. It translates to CAISSPRDYNEQFF.

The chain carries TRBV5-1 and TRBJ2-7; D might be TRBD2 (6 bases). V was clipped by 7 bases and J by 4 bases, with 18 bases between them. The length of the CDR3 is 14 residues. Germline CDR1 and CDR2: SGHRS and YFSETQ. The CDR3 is CASGSGTWDYEQYF. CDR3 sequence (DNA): TGCGCCAGCGGTTCCGGGACTTGGGATTACGAGCAGTACTTC.

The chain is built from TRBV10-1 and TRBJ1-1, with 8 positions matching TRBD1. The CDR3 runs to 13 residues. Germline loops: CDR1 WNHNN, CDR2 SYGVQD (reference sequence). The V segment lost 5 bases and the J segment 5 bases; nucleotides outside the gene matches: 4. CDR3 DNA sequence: TGCGCCAGCAGTCAGGGGGCGCGTACTGAAGCTTTCTTT. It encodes CASSQGARTEAFF.

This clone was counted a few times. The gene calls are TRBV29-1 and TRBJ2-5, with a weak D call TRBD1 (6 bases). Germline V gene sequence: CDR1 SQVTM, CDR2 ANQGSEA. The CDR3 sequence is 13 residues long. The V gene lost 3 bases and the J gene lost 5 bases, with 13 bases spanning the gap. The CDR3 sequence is CSVDLGALETQYF. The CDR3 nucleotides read TGCAGCGTTGATCTGGGGGCGCTCGAGACCCAGTACTTC.

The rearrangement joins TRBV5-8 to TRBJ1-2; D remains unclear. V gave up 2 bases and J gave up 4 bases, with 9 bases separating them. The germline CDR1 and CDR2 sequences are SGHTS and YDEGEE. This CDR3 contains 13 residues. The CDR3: CASSFLRGYGYTF. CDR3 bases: TGTGCCAGCAGCTTCTTGCGTGGCTATGGCTACACCTTC.

CDR3 coding DNA: TGTGCCAGCAGCCCGCCCGAGAGGAACGAGCAGTACTTC. It translates to CASSPPERNEQYF. The V call is TRBV7-8, the J call TRBJ2-7, with unresolved D. Germline CDR1 SGHVS, CDR2 FQNEAQ. The CDR3 runs 13 residues. Trimming took off 5 bases at V and 5 bases at J, with 13 bases between the two ends.

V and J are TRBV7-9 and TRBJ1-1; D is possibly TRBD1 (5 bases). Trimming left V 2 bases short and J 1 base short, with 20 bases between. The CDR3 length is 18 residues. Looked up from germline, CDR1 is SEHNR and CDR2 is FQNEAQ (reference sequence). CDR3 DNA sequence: TGTGCCAGCAGCTTATACCGATGGGGCAGACTTACGAACACTGAAGCTTTCTTT. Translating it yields CASSLYRWGRLTNTEAFF.

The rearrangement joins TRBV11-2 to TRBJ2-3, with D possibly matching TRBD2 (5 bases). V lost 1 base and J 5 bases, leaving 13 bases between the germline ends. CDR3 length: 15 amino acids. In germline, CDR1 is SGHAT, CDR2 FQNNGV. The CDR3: CASSLAASLVDTQYF. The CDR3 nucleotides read TGTGCCAGCAGCTTAGCGGCTAGCTTAGTAGATACGCAGTATTTT. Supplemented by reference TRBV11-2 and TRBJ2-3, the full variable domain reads EAGVAQSPRYKIIEKRQSVAFWCNPISGHATLYWYQQILGQGPKLLIQFQNNGVVDDSQLPKDRFSAERLKGVDSTLKIQPAKLEDSAVYLCASSLAASLVDTQYFGPGTRLTVL.

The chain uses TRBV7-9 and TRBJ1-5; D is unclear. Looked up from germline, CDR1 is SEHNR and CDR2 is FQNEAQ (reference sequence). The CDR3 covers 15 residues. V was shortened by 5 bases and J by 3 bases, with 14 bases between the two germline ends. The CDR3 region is CASSRDTAFNQPQHF. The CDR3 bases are TGTGCCAGCAGCCGCGACACCGCTTTCAATCAGCCCCAGCATTTT.

CDR3 bases: TGTGCCAGCAGCTTGTATGGACAGGGGTCCGGAAACACCATATATTTT. This sequence encodes CASSLYGQGSGNTIYF. The V gene is TRBV5-6, the J gene TRBJ1-3, with 9 nucleotides matching TRBD1. The CDR3 spans 16 residues. V was pared by 1 base and J by 4 bases, with 6 bases of the junction left unmatched. Germline V gene lookup returns CDR1 SGHDT and CDR2 YYEEEE.

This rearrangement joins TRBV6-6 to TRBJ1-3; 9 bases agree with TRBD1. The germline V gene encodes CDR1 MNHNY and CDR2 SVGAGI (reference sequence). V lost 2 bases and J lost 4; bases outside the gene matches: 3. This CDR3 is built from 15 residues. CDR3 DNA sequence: TGTGCCAGCAGTTACCCCGGGACAGGGGGAAACACCATATATTTT. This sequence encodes CASSYPGTGGNTIYF.

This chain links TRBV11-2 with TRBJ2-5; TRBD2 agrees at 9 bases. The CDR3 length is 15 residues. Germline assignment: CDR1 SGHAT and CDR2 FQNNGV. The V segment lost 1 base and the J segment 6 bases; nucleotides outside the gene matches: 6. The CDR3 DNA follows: TGTGCCAGCAGCTTAGGCGGGAGGGCCCGGAAGACCCAGTACTTC. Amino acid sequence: CASSLGGRARKTQYF.

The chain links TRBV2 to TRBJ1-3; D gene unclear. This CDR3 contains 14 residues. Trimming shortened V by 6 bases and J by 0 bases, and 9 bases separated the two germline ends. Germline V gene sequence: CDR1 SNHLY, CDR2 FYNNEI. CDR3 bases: TGTGCCAGCAGCGGGTCAACCTCTGGAAACACCATATATTTT. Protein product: CASSGSTSGNTIYF.

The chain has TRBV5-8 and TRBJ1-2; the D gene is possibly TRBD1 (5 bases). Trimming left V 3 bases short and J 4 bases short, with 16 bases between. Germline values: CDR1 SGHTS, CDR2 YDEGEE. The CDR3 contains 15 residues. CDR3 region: CASSSYQQEIYGYTF. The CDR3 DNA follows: TGTGCCAGCAGCTCATACCAACAGGAAATCTATGGCTACACCTTC.

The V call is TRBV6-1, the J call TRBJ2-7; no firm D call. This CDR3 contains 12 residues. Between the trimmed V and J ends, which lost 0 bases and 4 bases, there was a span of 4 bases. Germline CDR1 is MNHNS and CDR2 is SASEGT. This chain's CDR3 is CASSEARYEQYF. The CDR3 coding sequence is TGTGCCAGCAGTGAAGCGCGGTACGAGCAGTACTTC.

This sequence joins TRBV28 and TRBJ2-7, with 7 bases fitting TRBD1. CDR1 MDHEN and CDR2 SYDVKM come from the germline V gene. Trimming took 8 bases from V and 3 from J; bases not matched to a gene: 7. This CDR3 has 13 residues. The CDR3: CASGRDSFYEQYF. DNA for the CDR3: TGTGCCAGCGGAAGGGACAGCTTCTACGAGCAGTACTTC.

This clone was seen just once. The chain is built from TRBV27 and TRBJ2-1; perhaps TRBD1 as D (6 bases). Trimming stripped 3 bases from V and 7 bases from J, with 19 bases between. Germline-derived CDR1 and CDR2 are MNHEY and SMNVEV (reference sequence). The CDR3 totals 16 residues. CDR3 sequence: CASSLQAGAPRNEQFF. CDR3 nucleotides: TGTGCCAGCAGTTTGCAGGCAGGGGCCCCTCGAAATGAGCAGTTCTTC.

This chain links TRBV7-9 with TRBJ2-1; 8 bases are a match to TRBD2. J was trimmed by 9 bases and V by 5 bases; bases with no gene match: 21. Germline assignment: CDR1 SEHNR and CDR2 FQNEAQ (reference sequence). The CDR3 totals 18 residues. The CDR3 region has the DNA TGTGCCAGCAGCCCGGGGGGGGGAGGTGGACGAAGTGTGGGTGAGCAGTTCTTC. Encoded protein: CASSPGGGGGRSVGEQFF.

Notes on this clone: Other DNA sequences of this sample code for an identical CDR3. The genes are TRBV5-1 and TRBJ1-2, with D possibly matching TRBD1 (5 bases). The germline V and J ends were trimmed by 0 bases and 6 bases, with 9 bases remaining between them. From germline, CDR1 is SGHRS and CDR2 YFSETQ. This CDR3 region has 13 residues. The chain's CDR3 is CASSLAGGDGYTF. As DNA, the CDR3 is TGCGCCAGCAGCTTGGCCGGGGGGGATGGCTACACCTTC.

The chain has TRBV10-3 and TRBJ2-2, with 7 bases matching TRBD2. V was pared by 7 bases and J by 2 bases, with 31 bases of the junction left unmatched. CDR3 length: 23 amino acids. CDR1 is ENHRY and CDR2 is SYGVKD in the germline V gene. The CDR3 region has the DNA TGTGCCATCACCAAGATAGATAAGACAGTATCACCGAAGTGGGAGGGAAACACCGGGGAGCTGTTTTTT. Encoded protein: CAITKIDKTVSPKWEGNTGELFF.

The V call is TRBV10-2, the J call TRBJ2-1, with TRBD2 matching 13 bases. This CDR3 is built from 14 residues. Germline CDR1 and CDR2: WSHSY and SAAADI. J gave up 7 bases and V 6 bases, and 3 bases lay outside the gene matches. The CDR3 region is CASRLAGGINEQFF. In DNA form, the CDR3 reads TGCGCCAGCAGACTAGCGGGAGGGATAAATGAGCAGTTCTTC.

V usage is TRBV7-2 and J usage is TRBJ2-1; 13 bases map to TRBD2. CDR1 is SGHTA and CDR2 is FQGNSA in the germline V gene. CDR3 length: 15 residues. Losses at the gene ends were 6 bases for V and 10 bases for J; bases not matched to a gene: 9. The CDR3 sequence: CASRPGLAGVQEQFF. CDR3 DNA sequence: TGTGCCAGCAGACCTGGACTAGCGGGAGTACAAGAGCAGTTCTTC.

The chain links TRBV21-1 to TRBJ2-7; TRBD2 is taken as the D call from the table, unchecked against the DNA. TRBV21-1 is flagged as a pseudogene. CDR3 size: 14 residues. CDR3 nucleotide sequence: TGTGCCAGCAGCAAAGCCTGTGAGTCGTACGAGCAGTACTTC. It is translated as CASSKACESYEQYF.

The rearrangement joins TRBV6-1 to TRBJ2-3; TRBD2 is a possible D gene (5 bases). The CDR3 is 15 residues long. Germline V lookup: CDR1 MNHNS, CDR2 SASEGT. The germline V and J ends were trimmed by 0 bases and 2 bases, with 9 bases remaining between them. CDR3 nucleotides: TGTGCCAGCAGTGAAGCGGAGGACCCCACAGATACGCAGTATTTT. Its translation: CASSEAEDPTDTQYF.

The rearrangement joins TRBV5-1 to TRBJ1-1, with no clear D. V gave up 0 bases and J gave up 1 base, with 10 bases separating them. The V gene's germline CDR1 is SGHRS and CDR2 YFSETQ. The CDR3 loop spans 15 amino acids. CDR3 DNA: TGCGCCAGCAGCTTGGCCTCAGACTCGAACACTGAAGCTTTCTTT. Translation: CASSLASDSNTEAFF.

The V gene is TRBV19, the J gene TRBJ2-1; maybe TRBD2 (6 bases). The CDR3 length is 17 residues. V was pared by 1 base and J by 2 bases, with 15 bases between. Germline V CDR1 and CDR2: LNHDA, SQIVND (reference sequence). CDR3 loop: CASSIGYGGDPYNEQFF. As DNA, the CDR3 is TGTGCCAGTAGTATAGGGTACGGGGGAGACCCCTACAATGAGCAGTTCTTC.

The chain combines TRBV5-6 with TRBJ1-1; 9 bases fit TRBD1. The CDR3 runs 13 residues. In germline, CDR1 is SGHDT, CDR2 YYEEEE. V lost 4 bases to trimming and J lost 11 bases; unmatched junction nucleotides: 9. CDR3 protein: CASSLTDRGNAFF. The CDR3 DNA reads TGTGCCAGCAGCCTAACGGACAGGGGCAACGCTTTCTTT. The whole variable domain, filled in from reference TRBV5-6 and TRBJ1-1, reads DAGVTQSPTHLIKTRGQQVTLRCSPKSGHDTVSWYQQALGQGPQFIFQYYEEEERQRGNFPDRFSGHQFPNYSSELNVNALLLGDSALYLCASSLTDRGNAFFGQGTRLTVV.

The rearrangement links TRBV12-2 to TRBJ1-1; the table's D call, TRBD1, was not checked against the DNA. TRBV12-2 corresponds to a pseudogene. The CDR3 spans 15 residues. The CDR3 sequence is CASRFGRGMNTEAFF. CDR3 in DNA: TGTGCAAGTCGCTTCGGTAGGGGGATGAACACTGAAGCTTTCTTT.